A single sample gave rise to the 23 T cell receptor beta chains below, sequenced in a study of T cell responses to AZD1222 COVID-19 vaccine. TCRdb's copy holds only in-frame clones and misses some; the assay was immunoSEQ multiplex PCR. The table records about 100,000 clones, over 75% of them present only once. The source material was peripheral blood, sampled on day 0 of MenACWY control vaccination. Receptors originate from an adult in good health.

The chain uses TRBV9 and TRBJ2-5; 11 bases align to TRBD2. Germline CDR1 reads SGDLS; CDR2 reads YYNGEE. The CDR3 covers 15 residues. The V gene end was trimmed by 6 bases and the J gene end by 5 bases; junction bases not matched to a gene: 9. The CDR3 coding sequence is TGTGCCAGCACACGGGGCGGGACTAGCGGTGAGACCCAGTACTTC. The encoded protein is CASTRGGTSGETQYF.

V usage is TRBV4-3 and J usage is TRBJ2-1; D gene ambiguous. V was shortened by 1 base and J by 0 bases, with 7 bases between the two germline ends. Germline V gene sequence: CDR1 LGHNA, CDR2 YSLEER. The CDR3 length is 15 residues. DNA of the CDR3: TGCGCCAGCAGCCAAGGATACCCCTCCTACAATGAGCAGTTCTTC. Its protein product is CASSQGYPSYNEQFF.

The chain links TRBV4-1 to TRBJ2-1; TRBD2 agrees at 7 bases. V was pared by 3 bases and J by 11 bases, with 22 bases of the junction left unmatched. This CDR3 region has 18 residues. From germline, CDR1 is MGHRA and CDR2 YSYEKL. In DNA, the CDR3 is TGCGCCAGCAGCCAGAGGTGGAGTAAGGCGGGAGAAAGGAATAAGCAGTTCTTC. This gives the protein CASSQRWSKAGERNKQFF.

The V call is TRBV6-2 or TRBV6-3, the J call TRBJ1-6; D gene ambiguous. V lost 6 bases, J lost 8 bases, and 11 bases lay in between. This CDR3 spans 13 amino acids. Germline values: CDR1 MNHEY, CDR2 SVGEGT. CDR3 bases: TGTGCCAGCAGCCAGGACGGGGATTCACCCCTCCACTTT. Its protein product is CASSQDGDSPLHF.

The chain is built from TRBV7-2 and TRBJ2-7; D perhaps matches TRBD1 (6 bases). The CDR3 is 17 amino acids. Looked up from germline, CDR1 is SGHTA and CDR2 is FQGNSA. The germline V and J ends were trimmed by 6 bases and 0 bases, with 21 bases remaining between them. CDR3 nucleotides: TGTGCCAGCAGTTTTAGGTCCCTGGGACAATCCTCCTACGAGCAGTACTTC. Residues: CASSFRSLGQSSYEQYF.

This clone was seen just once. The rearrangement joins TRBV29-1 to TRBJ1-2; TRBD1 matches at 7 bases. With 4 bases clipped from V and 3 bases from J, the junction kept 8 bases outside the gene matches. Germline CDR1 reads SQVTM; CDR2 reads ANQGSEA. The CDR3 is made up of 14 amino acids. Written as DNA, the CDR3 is TGCAGCGTTGGGACCGGGACAGTCTACTATGGCTACACCTTC. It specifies CSVGTGTVYYGYTF.

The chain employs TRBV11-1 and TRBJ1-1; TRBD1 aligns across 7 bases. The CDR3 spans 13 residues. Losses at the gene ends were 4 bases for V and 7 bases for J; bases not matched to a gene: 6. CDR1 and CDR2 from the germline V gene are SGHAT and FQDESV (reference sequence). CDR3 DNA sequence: TGTGCCAGCAGCTCCCAGACAGGGTTTGAAGCTTTCTTT. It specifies CASSSQTGFEAFF.

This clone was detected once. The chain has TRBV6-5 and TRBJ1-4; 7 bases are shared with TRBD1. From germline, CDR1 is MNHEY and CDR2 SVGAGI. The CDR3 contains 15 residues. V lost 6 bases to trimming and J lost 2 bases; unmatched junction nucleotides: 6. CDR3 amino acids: CASSPTQGTNEKLFF. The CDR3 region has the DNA TGTGCCAGCAGCCCCACACAGGGGACTAATGAAAAACTGTTTTTT.

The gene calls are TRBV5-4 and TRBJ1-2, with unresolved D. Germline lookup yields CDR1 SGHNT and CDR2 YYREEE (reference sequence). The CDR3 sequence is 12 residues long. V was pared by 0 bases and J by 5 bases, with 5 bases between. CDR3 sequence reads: CASSLEAYGYTF. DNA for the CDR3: TGTGCCAGCAGCTTGGAAGCTTATGGCTACACCTTC.

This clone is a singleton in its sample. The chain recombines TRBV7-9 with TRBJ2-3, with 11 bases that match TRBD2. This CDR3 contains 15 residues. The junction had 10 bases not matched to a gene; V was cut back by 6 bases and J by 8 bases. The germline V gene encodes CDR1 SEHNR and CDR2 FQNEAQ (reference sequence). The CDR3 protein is CASSSSGGTLGTQYF. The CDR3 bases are TGTGCCAGCAGTTCTAGCGGGGGGACCCTGGGTACGCAGTATTTT.

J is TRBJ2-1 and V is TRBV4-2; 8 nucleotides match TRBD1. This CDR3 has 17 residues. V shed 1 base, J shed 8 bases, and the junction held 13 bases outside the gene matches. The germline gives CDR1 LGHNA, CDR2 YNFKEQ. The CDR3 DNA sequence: TGTGCCAGCAGCCAAGTGGCTGGCAGGGGGCTCCGTGATGAGCAGTTCTTC. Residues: CASSQVAGRGLRDEQFF.

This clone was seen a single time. The CDR3 DNA follows: TGTGCCAGCAGCTTAGTAGCCGGTCACGCCCTATATTTT. This translates into CASSLVAGHALYF. The chain uses TRBV11-2 and TRBJ1-3; D remains unclear. Trimming left V 1 base short and J 14 bases short, with 15 bases between. This CDR3 is 13 amino acids long. Germline assignment: CDR1 SGHAT and CDR2 FQNNGV.

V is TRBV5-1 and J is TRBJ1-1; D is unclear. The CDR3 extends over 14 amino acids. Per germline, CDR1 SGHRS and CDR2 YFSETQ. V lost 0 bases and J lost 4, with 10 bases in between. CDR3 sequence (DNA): TGCGCCAGCAGCTTGGCCCCAGGCGGCACTGAAGCTTTCTTT. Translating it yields CASSLAPGGTEAFF.

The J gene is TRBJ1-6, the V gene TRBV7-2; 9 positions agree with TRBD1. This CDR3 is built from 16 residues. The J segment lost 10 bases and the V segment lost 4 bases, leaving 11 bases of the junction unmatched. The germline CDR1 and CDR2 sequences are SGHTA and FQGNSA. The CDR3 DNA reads TGTGCCAGCAGCTCTAATACAGGGGGCATAGGATCACCCCTCCACTTT. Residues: CASSSNTGGIGSPLHF.

CDR3 nucleotide sequence: TGTGCCAGCAGCTTGGCCTCCAGGGACAATTCACCCCTCCACTTT. Its translation is CASSLASRDNSPLHF. The chain joins TRBV5-4 to TRBJ1-6; D perhaps matches TRBD1 (5 bases). The CDR3 spans 15 residues. The V and J ends lost 0 bases and 7 bases respectively, with 11 bases between them. Germline values: CDR1 SGHNT, CDR2 YYREEE (reference sequence).

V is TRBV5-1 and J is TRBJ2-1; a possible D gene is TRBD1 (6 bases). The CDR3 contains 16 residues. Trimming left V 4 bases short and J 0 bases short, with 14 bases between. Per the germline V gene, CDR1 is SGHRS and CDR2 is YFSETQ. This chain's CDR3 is CASSTGTTDSYNEQFF. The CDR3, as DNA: TGCGCCAGCAGCACAGGGACGACCGACTCCTACAATGAGCAGTTCTTC.

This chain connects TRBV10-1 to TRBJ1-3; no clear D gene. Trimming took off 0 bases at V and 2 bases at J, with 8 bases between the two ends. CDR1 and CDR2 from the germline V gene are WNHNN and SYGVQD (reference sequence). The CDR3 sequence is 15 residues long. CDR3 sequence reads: CASSESGRPGNTIYF. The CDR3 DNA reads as TGCGCCAGCAGTGAGTCGGGGAGACCTGGAAACACCATATATTTT.

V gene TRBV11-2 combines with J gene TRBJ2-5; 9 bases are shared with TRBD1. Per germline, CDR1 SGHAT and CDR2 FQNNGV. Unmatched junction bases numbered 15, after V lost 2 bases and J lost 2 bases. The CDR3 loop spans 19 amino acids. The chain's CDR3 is CASSLPGQGPYGDQETQYF. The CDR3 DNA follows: TGTGCCAGCAGCTTACCGGGACAGGGTCCCTATGGGGATCAAGAGACCCAGTACTTC. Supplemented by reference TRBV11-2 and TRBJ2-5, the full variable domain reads EAGVAQSPRYKIIEKRQSVAFWCNPISGHATLYWYQQILGQGPKLLIQFQNNGVVDDSQLPKDRFSAERLKGVDSTLKIQPAKLEDSAVYLCASSLPGQGPYGDQETQYFGPGTRLLVL.

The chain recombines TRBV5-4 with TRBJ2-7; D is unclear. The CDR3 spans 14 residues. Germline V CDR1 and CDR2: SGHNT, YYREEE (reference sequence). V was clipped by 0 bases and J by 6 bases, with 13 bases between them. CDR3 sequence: CASSLGLPYGEQYF. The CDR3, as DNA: TGTGCCAGCAGCTTGGGACTGCCTTATGGCGAGCAGTACTTC.

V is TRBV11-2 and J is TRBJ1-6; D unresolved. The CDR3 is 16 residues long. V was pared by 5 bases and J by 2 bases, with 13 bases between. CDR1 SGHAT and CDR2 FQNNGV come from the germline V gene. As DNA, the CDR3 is TGTGCCAGCAGCCCCCGGGAGAGGACCTATAATTCACCCCTCCACTTT. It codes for CASSPRERTYNSPLHF.

For the CDR3, the DNA is TGTGCCAGCAGCCAAGATCTCACTTCCCTCTCTGGGGCCAACGTCCTGACTTTC. Amino acids: CASSQDLTSLSGANVLTF. V is TRBV14 and J is TRBJ2-6; unclear D gene. The CDR3 sequence is 18 residues long. CDR1 SGHDN and CDR2 FVKESK come from the germline V gene. Between the trimmed V and J ends, which lost 0 bases and 0 bases, there was a span of 12 bases.

The DNA for the CDR3 is TGCGCCAGCAGCCCGCGGAGGGACTTTTCTGGAAACACCATATATTTT. Translating it yields CASSPRRDFSGNTIYF. The V and J genes are TRBV5-1 and TRBJ1-3, with a tentative D call TRBD1 (5 bases). Germline values: CDR1 SGHRS, CDR2 YFSETQ. The CDR3 consists of 16 residues. Trimming removed 4 bases from V and 1 base from J, with 15 bases in between.

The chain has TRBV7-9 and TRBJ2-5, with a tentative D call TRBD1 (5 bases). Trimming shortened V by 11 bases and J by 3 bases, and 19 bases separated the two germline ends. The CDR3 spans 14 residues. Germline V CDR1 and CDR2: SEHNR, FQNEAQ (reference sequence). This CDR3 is CASRMGPDKETQYF. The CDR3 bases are TGTGCCTCACGCATGGGGCCTGACAAAGAGACCCAGTACTTC.